Presented here are 5 T cell receptor beta chains from one specimen sequenced in a study of T cell responses to AZD1222 COVID-19 vaccine (dated by TCRdb to about 2021). The protocol used for the library was the immunoSEQ multiplex PCR assay. Held by TCRdb, this immuneACCESS table contains in-frame sequences only and omits some clones. Under half of the omission traces to an unresolved V gene where checked; the cause of the rest is unknown. The sample profile shows roughly 130,000 clones; approximately 92% of them were found once. The top ten clones comprise roughly 3.1% of the sample. The intended sense of this specimen's time point label: baseline before first vaccination. Sample: peripheral blood, taken on day 0 of AZD1222 vaccination. Receptors were obtained from an adult in good health.

The gene calls are TRBV28 and TRBJ2-1; D is uncertain. Germline loops: CDR1 MDHEN, CDR2 SYDVKM. The ends were cut back, 4 bases at V and 4 bases at J, with 2 bases in the middle. The CDR3 length is 11 residues. CDR3 bases: TGTGCCAGCAGTTGGTACAATGAGCAGTTCTTC. Its translation: CASSWYNEQFF.

The chain carries TRBV5-4 and TRBJ2-1; TRBD2 matches at 8 bases. CDR1 and CDR2 from the germline V gene are SGHNT and YYREEE (reference sequence). Trimming took 0 bases from V and 12 from J; bases not matched to a gene: 8. The CDR3 spans 14 residues. In nucleotides, the CDR3 is TGTGCCAGCAGCTTGGTAGGGACTAGTGTTGGGCAGTTCTTC. Translation: CASSLVGTSVGQFF.

This chain connects TRBV5-1 to TRBJ2-1, with 12 bases lining up with TRBD2. Per germline, CDR1 SGHRS and CDR2 YFSETQ. The CDR3 sequence is 18 residues long. With V trimmed by 0 bases and J by 0 bases, 4 bases remained unmatched. CDR3 protein: CASSLELAGGPSYNEQFF. The CDR3 DNA sequence: TGCGCCAGCAGCTTGGAACTAGCGGGAGGCCCCTCCTACAATGAGCAGTTCTTC.

The J gene is TRBJ1-2, the V gene TRBV12-2; the table's D call TRBD1 went unverified against the DNA. TRBV12-2 is classified as a pseudogene. This CDR3 has 9 amino acids. This CDR3 reads CASRPQATF. CDR3 bases: TGTGCAAGTCGCCCACAGGCCACCTTC.

The chain employs TRBV21-1 and TRBJ1-2; the table assigns TRBD1, which was not confirmed against the DNA. TRBV21-1 is given as a pseudogene. This CDR3 is built from 10 residues. The CDR3 sequence is CASSPDGYTF. CDR3 bases: TGTGCCAGCAGTCCAGATGGCTACACCTTC.